This T cell receptor beta chain is drawn from a study of T cells in Graves' hyperthyroidism and ophthalmopathy. Study conclusions and caveats: Most thyroid clonotypes with frequency above 0.001 were detected in blood. A model of 13 V-J pairs discriminated ophthalmopathy from stable hyperthyroidism.

This clonotype was seen repeatedly, ten times or more. Antigen unknown. The study defined stable Graves' hyperthyroidism as no ophthalmopathy progression within 18 months. The study excluded patients with uncontrolled infection, other autoimmune disease, pregnancy or lactation. Amplified TCR beta CDR3 regions derived from RNA transcripts. TCR CDR3 underwent first-round RT-PCR with the HTBI primer set. TCRdb ran MiXCR on the multiplex PCR reads and lists one entry per CDR3 protein. The sample records nearly 750,000 distinct CDR3 sequences, about 35% being singletons. The clonotype originates from a woman in her thirties or forties with Graves' hyperthyroidism. Input material: blood.

The DNA for the CDR3 is TGTGCCAGCAGTTTCGGGCAGAAGGGCACTGAAGCTTTCTTT. It yields the protein CASSFGQKGTEAFF. The V and J genes are TRBV12-3 or TRBV12-4 and TRBJ1-1; D ambiguous. Trimming removed 3 bases from V and 4 bases from J, with 12 bases in between. This CDR3 has 14 amino acids.